What follows are 30 T cell receptor beta chains derived from one specimen sequenced in a study of blood T cells in healthy people across ages. A second PCR of 7 to 11 cycles used a sample-barcoded 5' primer and a J-beta primer mix. TCRdb processed the 5' RACE reads anew with MiXCR; each CDR3 protein has one entry. The table lists 1.5 million to 2 million distinct CDR3 sequences, 49% of them singletons, with around 2.1% in the top ten. The specimen sequenced was blood. The source of these receptors is a woman aged 40 to 50 in good health.

The chain is built from TRBV2 and TRBJ2-3; weak D call: TRBD2 (7 bases). Germline CDR1 SNHLY, CDR2 FYNNEI. Trimming shortened V by 7 bases and J by 1 base, and 15 bases separated the two germline ends. The CDR3 length is 15 residues. The CDR3 region is CASTEGGRGTDTQYF. In DNA, the CDR3 is TGTGCCAGCACCGAGGGGGGGCGAGGCACAGATACGCAGTATTTT.

A few counts support this clonotype. The rearrangement joins TRBV20-1 to TRBJ2-7; 7 nucleotides match TRBD1. J lost 5 bases, V lost 5 bases, and 15 bases had no gene match. This CDR3 comprises 15 residues. The germline V gene encodes CDR1 DFQATT and CDR2 SNEGSKA (reference sequence). The CDR3 sequence: CSAQKGAIGNNEQYF. DNA for the CDR3: TGCAGTGCTCAGAAGGGGGCGATTGGTAACAACGAGCAGTACTTC.

This clonotype appeared a single time. The V call is TRBV28, the J call TRBJ2-7; 7 bases align to TRBD1. Germline V CDR1 and CDR2: MDHEN, SYDVKM. This CDR3 has 16 amino acids. Trimming removed 5 bases from V and 4 bases from J; junction bases left unmatched: 14. CDR3 loop: CASSSAGGGGLYEQYF. The CDR3 DNA reads as TGTGCCAGCAGTAGCGCAGGGGGTGGAGGCCTTTACGAGCAGTACTTC. The full variable domain, in which reference TRBV28 and TRBJ2-7 provide the parts outside the CDR3, is DVKVTQSSRYLVKRTGEKVFLECVQDMDHENMFWYRQDPGLGLRLIYFSYDVKMKEKGDIPEGYSVSREKKERFSLILESASTNQTSMYLCASSSAGGGGLYEQYFGPGTRLTVT.

The J gene is TRBJ1-1, the V gene TRBV5-6; no clear D. Germline assignment: CDR1 SGHDT and CDR2 YYEEEE. CDR3 length: 13 residues. The V end lost 1 base, the J end lost 6 bases, and 10 bases lay between the germline ends. The CDR3 DNA follows: TGTGCCAGCAGCTTGAACCTAGCGTCTGAAGCTTTCTTT. This translates into CASSLNLASEAFF.

The rearrangement joins TRBV4-1 to TRBJ2-3; TRBD1 aligns across 9 bases. Trimming at V came to 3 bases and at J to 3 bases, leaving 13 bases not matched to a gene. The CDR3 has 18 residues. Germline assignment: CDR1 MGHRA and CDR2 YSYEKL. CDR3 in DNA: TGCGCCAGCAGCCACAAGAAAGGGACAGGGCTTGGTACAGATACGCAGTATTTT. Residues: CASSHKKGTGLGTDTQYF.

The rearrangement uses TRBV20-1 and TRBJ2-4; 7 bases match TRBD1. CDR3 length: 16 amino acids. V trimming: 1 base; J trimming: 14 bases; junction bases outside the gene matches: 20. CDR1 DFQATT and CDR2 SNEGSKA come from the germline V gene (reference sequence). This CDR3 reads CSARGRTRGSSGEEYF. For the CDR3, the DNA is TGCAGTGCTAGAGGGAGAACCAGGGGGTCTTCAGGTGAAGAGTACTTC.

The sample holds a few counts of this clonotype. The rearrangement uses TRBV4-3 and TRBJ2-1; no definite D call. There are 14 residues in the CDR3. The germline gives CDR1 LGHNA, CDR2 YSLEER. The V and J ends lost 3 bases and 1 base respectively, with 7 bases between them. The DNA of the CDR3 is TGCGCCAGCAGCCAGACAATTTCCTACAATGAGCAGTTCTTC. Residues: CASSQTISYNEQFF.

The rearrangement links TRBV12-3 or TRBV12-4 to TRBJ2-7, with D unclear. The CDR3 is 11 residues long. V lost 6 bases and J lost 3, with 6 bases in between. The CDR3 reads CASSRVYEQYF. The DNA of the CDR3 is TGTGCCAGCAGCCGAGTCTACGAGCAGTACTTC.

This clonotype has only a few counts. The chain couples TRBV24-1 to TRBJ1-2; D gene unclear. The CDR3 covers 14 residues. The V gene's germline CDR1 is KGHDR and CDR2 SFDVKD. The V and J ends lost 4 bases and 5 bases respectively, with 13 bases between them. CDR3 residues: CATSDSGPKYGYTF. CDR3 DNA: TGTGCCACCAGTGACTCCGGGCCCAAATATGGCTACACCTTC.

This chain joins TRBV10-2 and TRBJ1-4; TRBD1 matches 8 bases. This CDR3 comprises 14 residues. CDR1 and CDR2 from the germline V gene are WSHSY and SAAADI. V lost 7 bases and J lost 7; bases outside the gene matches: 8. CDR3 protein: CASTSGGRSEKLFF. DNA of the CDR3: TGCGCCAGCACCTCAGGGGGCCGCTCTGAAAAACTGTTTTTT.

J is TRBJ2-6 and V is TRBV19; 7 bases are shared with TRBD1. This CDR3 contains 18 residues. V dropped 3 bases and J dropped 0; count of bases not matched to a gene: 8. CDR1 LNHDA and CDR2 SQIVND come from the germline V gene (reference sequence). Written as DNA, the CDR3 is TGTGCCAGTAGTATTCCGGGACAGAGACGCTCTGGGGCCAACGTCCTGACTTTC. Translation gives CASSIPGQRRSGANVLTF.

V and J are TRBV20-1 and TRBJ1-2, with 8 bases fitting TRBD1. Trimming at V came to 4 bases and at J to 7 bases, leaving 5 bases not matched to a gene. CDR1 and CDR2 from the germline V gene are DFQATT and SNEGSKA (reference sequence). There are 12 residues in the CDR3. In DNA, the CDR3 is TGCAGTGCTATTGGACAGGGTTGTGGCTACACCTTC. Protein product: CSAIGQGCGYTF.

The sample holds a few counts of this clonotype. The CDR3 here is CASRSGLGQTDTQYF. The DNA of the CDR3 is TGCGCCAGCAGATCAGGGCTGGGTCAGACAGATACGCAGTATTTT. The chain carries TRBV4-3 and TRBJ2-3, with a tentative D call TRBD1 (5 bases). The CDR3 length is 15 residues. The V and J ends lost 6 bases and 3 bases respectively, with 16 bases between them. Germline CDR1 reads LGHNA; CDR2 reads YSLEER.

The rearrangement joins TRBV7-2 to TRBJ2-7, with TRBD1 as a possible D gene (7 bases). There are 14 residues in the CDR3. Trimming took off 1 base at V and 5 bases at J, with 12 bases between the two ends. CDR1 and CDR2 (germline): SGHTA, FQGNSA. The CDR3 DNA is TGTGCCAGCAGCTTAGGCGGCAGGGGGGACGAGCAGTACTTC. Amino acid sequence: CASSLGGRGDEQYF.

The chain is built from TRBV24-1 and TRBJ1-2; D not resolved. CDR3 length: 12 amino acids. Per germline, CDR1 KGHDR and CDR2 SFDVKD. Between the trimmed V and J ends, which lost 2 bases and 7 bases, there was a span of 7 bases. CDR3 region: CATSDSRAGYTF. The CDR3 DNA is TGTGCCACCAGTGATTCACGTGCTGGCTACACCTTC.

J is TRBJ2-5 and V is TRBV6-5, with a possible D match to TRBD1 (6 bases). The CDR3 has 16 amino acids. Germline values: CDR1 MNHEY, CDR2 SVGAGI. V was pared by 4 bases and J by 2 bases, with 17 bases between. CDR3 nucleotides: TGTGCCAGCAGTTCAGGGGCCGCAATATCTCAAGAGACCCAGTACTTC. This sequence encodes CASSSGAAISQETQYF.

The V gene is TRBV7-2, the J gene TRBJ1-2, with D unclear. The CDR3 spans 14 residues. V shed 3 bases and J shed 4 bases, with 12 bases lying between them. Germline values: CDR1 SGHTA, CDR2 FQGNSA. Here the CDR3 DNA reads TGTGCCAGCAGCTTTGATGAGCAGTTCTATGGCTACACCTTC. This encodes CASSFDEQFYGYTF.

This chain links TRBV3-1 with TRBJ2-5, with 7 bases matching TRBD2. In germline, CDR1 is LGHDT, CDR2 YNNKEL (reference sequence). J lost 0 bases, V lost 4 bases, and 11 bases had no gene match. There are 17 residues in the CDR3. CDR3 amino acids: CASSPTSSGQYQETQYF. CDR3 bases: TGTGCCAGCAGCCCAACCAGTAGCGGGCAGTACCAAGAGACCCAGTACTTC.

The rearrangement uses TRBV6-6 and TRBJ1-2; possible D gene TRBD1, 6 bases. CDR3 length: 15 residues. The germline CDR1 and CDR2 sequences are MNHNY and SVGAGI (reference sequence). Trimming took 3 bases from V and 4 from J, leaving 15 bases between them. The CDR3 spells CASSYPARGGYGYTF. The CDR3 region has the DNA TGTGCCAGCAGTTATCCGGCCAGGGGAGGCTATGGCTACACCTTC.

V gene TRBV7-8 combines with J gene TRBJ1-4; possibly TRBD1 for D (6 bases). With 0 bases removed from V and 7 bases from J, the gap between germline ends came to 9 bases. CDR3 size: 14 residues. Germline CDR1 SGHVS, CDR2 FQNEAQ. CDR3 in amino acids: CASSLAGGAEKLFF. CDR3 in DNA: TGTGCCAGCAGCTTAGCAGGGGGGGCTGAAAAACTGTTTTTT.

V is TRBV6-5 and J is TRBJ2-5; D possibly corresponds to TRBD1 (5 bases). The V and J ends lost 7 bases and 5 bases respectively, with 17 bases between them. The CDR3 totals 14 residues. Germline CDR1 reads MNHEY; CDR2 reads SVGAGI. CDR3 residues: CASMGPGNAETQYF. The CDR3 bases are TGTGCCAGCATGGGTCCAGGGAACGCGGAGACCCAGTACTTC.

CDR3 nucleotides: TGTGCCAGCAGCACGAGAGGAGGGGTCACAGATACGCAGTATTTT. Protein product: CASSTRGGVTDTQYF. This sequence joins TRBV11-2 and TRBJ2-3; possibly TRBD2 for D (6 bases). The CDR3 consists of 15 residues. Trimming removed 5 bases from V and 2 bases from J, with 14 bases in between. Germline-derived CDR1 and CDR2 are SGHAT and FQNNGV.

This chain uses TRBV20-1 with TRBJ1-1; D remains ambiguous. V lost 2 bases and J lost 0, with 10 bases in between. Germline CDR1 is DFQATT and CDR2 is SNEGSKA (reference sequence). The CDR3 is 14 residues long. The DNA of the CDR3 is TGCAGTGCTAGAACCAGTACCATGAACACTGAAGCTTTCTTT. The encoded protein is CSARTSTMNTEAFF.

The chain links TRBV20-1 to TRBJ1-5; weak D call: TRBD1 (6 bases). CDR1 is DFQATT, CDR2 SNEGSKA, per germline (reference sequence). The length of the CDR3 is 14 residues. V lost 4 bases to trimming and J lost 2 bases, with 12 bases between them. Written as DNA, the CDR3 is TGCAGTGCTACCGACAGGTGGGGCAATCAGCCCCAGCATTTT. Residues: CSATDRWGNQPQHF.

The DNA of the CDR3 is TGTGCCAGCAGCTTAGAATCGTCTCGGCGAGGCACTGAAGCTTTCTTT. Translated, it gives CASSLESSRRGTEAFF. The chain joins TRBV7-2 to TRBJ1-1; D remains unclear. The CDR3 totals 16 residues. From germline, CDR1 is SGHTA and CDR2 FQGNSA. V gave up 1 base and J gave up 4 bases, with 16 bases separating them.

This clonotype was seen more than once but under ten times. The V and J genes are TRBV12-3 or TRBV12-4 and TRBJ1-2; unclear D gene. V lost 3 bases to trimming and J lost 8 bases, with 22 bases between them. This CDR3 is 16 amino acids long. In nucleotides, the CDR3 is TGTGCCAGCAGTTTGCGTCGCGGGATCTTGGGTGTAGGCTACACCTTC. As protein: CASSLRRGILGVGYTF.

The V gene is TRBV4-1, the J gene TRBJ2-3; 10 bases align to TRBD1. Germline CDR1 and CDR2: MGHRA and YSYEKL. This CDR3 region has 17 residues. J lost 5 bases, V lost 3 bases, and 11 bases had no gene match. In nucleotides, the CDR3 is TGCGCCAGCAGCCAGGATCTCGACAGGGGGCAAGGAGATACGCAGTATTTT. Protein sequence: CASSQDLDRGQGDTQYF.

As concerns this clonotype: An end of the junction differs from the germline gene, which may be a read error. V gene TRBV20-1 combines with J gene TRBJ2-7; TRBD2 might be the D (5 bases). The closer fit of TRBJ2-5 to the DNA end suggests the J call may be wrong. The CDR3 loop spans 14 amino acids. CDR1 DFQATT and CDR2 SNEGSKA come from the germline V gene (reference sequence). Here the CDR3 reads CSARDAAVLGTQYF. The CDR3 coding sequence is TGCAGTGCGAGAGATGCAGCGGTTCTGGGGACCCAGTACTTC.

This clonotype was detected many times. In nucleotides, the CDR3 is TGTGCCAGCTCACCACGAGGGATTCAAGAGACCCAGTACTTC. This codes for CASSPRGIQETQYF. The V call is TRBV18, the J call TRBJ2-5; the D gene is possibly TRBD2 (5 bases). In germline, CDR1 is KGHSH, CDR2 LQKENI. The CDR3 has 14 amino acids. V lost 1 base, J lost 2 bases, and 8 bases lay in between.

The gene calls are TRBV28 and TRBJ1-2; no firm D call. V lost 7 bases and J lost 6, with 15 bases in between. The CDR3 has 13 residues. Germline CDR1 is MDHEN and CDR2 is SYDVKM. CDR3 region: CASTKAGVNGYTF. CDR3 DNA: TGTGCCAGCACAAAGGCAGGCGTGAATGGCTACACCTTC.